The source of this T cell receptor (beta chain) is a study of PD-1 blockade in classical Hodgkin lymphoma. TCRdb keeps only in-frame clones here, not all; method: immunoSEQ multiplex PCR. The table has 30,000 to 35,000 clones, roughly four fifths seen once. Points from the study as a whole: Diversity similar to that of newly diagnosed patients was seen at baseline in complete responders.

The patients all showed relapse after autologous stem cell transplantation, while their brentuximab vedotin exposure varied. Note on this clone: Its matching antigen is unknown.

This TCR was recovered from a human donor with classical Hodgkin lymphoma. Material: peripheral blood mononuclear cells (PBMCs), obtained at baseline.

The CDR3 protein is CASSVSVMNTEAFF. The CDR3 bases are TGTGCCAGCAGCGTTTCCGTTATGAACACTGAAGCTTTCTTT. The chain couples TRBV9 to TRBJ1-1; D remains unclear. This CDR3 region has 14 residues. Germline V gene sequence: CDR1 SGDLS, CDR2 YYNGEE. V was trimmed by 2 bases and J by 0 bases, leaving 8 bases between them.